The TCR beta chain under discussion was sequenced for a study of T-cell reconstitution after alpha-beta-depleted transplantation in children. This clonotype showed up many times. This sample's TCRbeta library carried unique molecular identifier barcodes. TCRdb used MiXCR to reprocess the PCR reads, holding one entry per CDR3 protein. The table lists 200,000 to 250,000 distinct CDR3 sequences, just under 8.5% of them singletons, with just under 6.5% in the top ten. Germline assignment: CDR1 SGHRS and CDR2 YFSETQ. J gave up 2 bases and V 0 bases, and 10 bases lay outside the gene matches. The CDR3 has 18 residues.

The rearrangement uses TRBV5-1 and TRBJ1-5; 8 nucleotides align to TRBD1. This clonotype was sampled from a male patient between 5 and 17 years old who had a stem cell transplant for acute lymphoblastic leukemia, so the T cells may come from the graft donor. The specimen was PBMCs, mostly from graft donor cells, collected 180 days after TCRalphabeta/CD19-depleted stem cell transplant. CDR3 region: CASSLEATGGDGNQPQHF. Written as DNA, the CDR3 is TGCGCCAGCAGCTTGGAGGCCACAGGGGGAGACGGCAATCAGCCCCAGCATTTT.